One sample yielded the 18 T cell receptor beta chains listed below, sequenced in a study of beta chain features in type 1 diabetes. The study, taken as a whole, reports: There was a moderate but significant shortening of TCRB CDR3s in all four CD4+ subsets of Type 1 diabetes patients.

For these TCRs, the target antigens are not known. Expressed TCRB transcripts were sequenced, since all the RNA that had been isolated was reverse transcribed. Some clones are missing from TCRdb's copy, which holds only in-frame ones; the method was immunoSEQ multiplex PCR. The data contain around 46,000 clones, 35% to 55% of them singletons. The specimen sequenced was stem cell memory CD4+ T cells from blood. These TCRs come from a young man with type 1 diabetes.

The genes are TRBV18 and TRBJ2-7; 9 nucleotides align to TRBD2. V was pared by 5 bases and J by 2 bases, with 4 bases of the junction left unmatched. Per germline, CDR1 KGHSH and CDR2 LQKENI. The CDR3 has 14 residues. CDR3 nucleotides: TGTGCCAGCTCAAAGACTAGCGGTACCTACGAGCAGTACTTC. Protein sequence: CASSKTSGTYEQYF.

The gene calls are TRBV20-1 and TRBJ2-3; D is uncertain. Germline values: CDR1 DFQATT, CDR2 SNEGSKA (reference sequence). Trimming pared 0 bases from V and 6 bases from J, leaving 4 bases between. The CDR3 is 11 amino acids. The DNA for the CDR3 is TGCAGTGCTAGAGAGGAGGATACGCAGTATTTT. Translated, it gives CSAREEDTQYF.

This clone was counted a few times. The chain carries TRBV6-6 and TRBJ2-7; 11 bases fit TRBD2. Germline V gene sequence: CDR1 MNHNY, CDR2 SVGAGI (reference sequence). The junction had 9 bases not matched to a gene; V was cut back by 7 bases and J by 4 bases. The CDR3 length is 15 residues. This CDR3 reads CASTLIAGGRYEQYF. The CDR3 nucleotides read TGTGCCAGCACCCTAATAGCGGGAGGGCGGTACGAGCAGTACTTC.

In this sample, this clone turned up a few times. V and J are TRBV25-1 and TRBJ1-1; TRBD1 aligns across 7 bases. After removal of 3 bases from V and 4 bases from J, the junction contained 2 bases not matched to a gene. The CDR3 runs to 13 residues. CDR1 is MGHDK, CDR2 SYGVNS, per germline. The CDR3 coding sequence is TGTGCCAGCAGTGAGGGACAGAGCACTGAAGCTTTCTTT. It specifies CASSEGQSTEAFF. The complete variable domain, with remaining parts taken from reference TRBV25-1 and TRBJ1-1, reads EADIYQTPRYLVIGTGKKITLECSQTMGHDKMYWYQQDPGMELHLIHYSYGVNSTEKGDLSSESTVSRIRTEHFPLTLESARPSHTSQYLCASSEGQSTEAFFGQGTRLTVV.

V gene TRBV7-2 combines with J gene TRBJ2-7, with TRBD2 as a possible D gene (5 bases). Germline V gives CDR1 SGHTA, CDR2 FQGNSA. V was shortened by 6 bases and J by 0 bases, with 15 bases between the two germline ends. CDR3 size: 15 residues. CDR3 nucleotides: TGTGCCAGCAGGCTCGGAGGTGCCCTCTCCTACGAGCAGTACTTC. Amino acids: CASRLGGALSYEQYF.

The V gene is TRBV5-1, the J gene TRBJ2-5; TRBD1 matches 8 bases. Germline CDR1 is SGHRS and CDR2 is YFSETQ. Unmatched junction bases numbered 6, after V lost 4 bases and J lost 4 bases. This CDR3 is 14 amino acids long. The CDR3 protein is CASSHGQGRETQYF. The CDR3 DNA is TGCGCCAGCAGCCACGGACAGGGCCGAGAGACCCAGTACTTC.

The chain carries TRBV7-6 and TRBJ2-2, with D unclear. Deletions cut 2 bases from V and 0 bases from J, with 10 bases between. The germline CDR1 and CDR2 sequences are SGHVS and FNYEAQ. The CDR3 sequence is 16 residues long. CDR3 in amino acids: CASSLQAPSNTGELFF. Here the CDR3 DNA reads TGTGCCAGCAGCTTACAGGCTCCCTCGAACACCGGGGAGCTGTTTTTT.

This clone was seen more than once but under ten times. This chain uses TRBV27 with TRBJ1-1; the D gene is possibly TRBD1 (6 bases). V was clipped by 3 bases and J by 4 bases, with 9 bases between them. The CDR3 has 13 amino acids. Germline assignment: CDR1 MNHEY and CDR2 SMNVEV (reference sequence). In DNA form, the CDR3 reads TGTGCCAGCAGTTTCGGGGGGGCCACTGAAGCTTTCTTT. Translating gives CASSFGGATEAFF.

This clone was found a few times. The chain recombines TRBV5-4 with TRBJ2-3; D remains unclear. Germline lookup yields CDR1 SGHNT and CDR2 YYREEE (reference sequence). Trimming stripped 0 bases from V and 11 bases from J, with 13 bases between. This CDR3 contains 13 residues. The CDR3 DNA sequence: TGTGCCAGCAGCTTGGCCGGGTCACCCCAGCAGTATTTT. It encodes CASSLAGSPQQYF.

This clone was found a few times. V and J are TRBV14 and TRBJ2-7, with D hard to call. The CDR3 has 12 residues. Germline CDR1 and CDR2: SGHDN and FVKESK. V shed 4 bases and J shed 3 bases, with 7 bases lying between them. CDR3 amino acids: CASSLPGYEQYF. CDR3 in DNA: TGTGCCAGCAGCCTCCCCGGCTACGAGCAGTACTTC.

V is TRBV7-2 and J is TRBJ2-7, with D tentatively TRBD1 (6 bases). The germline V gene encodes CDR1 SGHTA and CDR2 FQGNSA. There are 15 residues in the CDR3. With 5 bases removed from V and 4 bases from J, the gap between germline ends came to 18 bases. This CDR3 is CASSPQQGTMYEQYF. The CDR3, as DNA: TGTGCCAGCAGCCCACAACAGGGTACCATGTACGAGCAGTACTTC.

The J gene is TRBJ2-7, the V gene TRBV5-1; TRBD2 matches 11 bases. CDR3 length: 14 amino acids. The V and J ends lost 4 bases and 9 bases, in that order; junction bases with no gene match: 9. Germline CDR1 reads SGHRS; CDR2 reads YFSETQ. Here the CDR3 DNA reads TGCGCCAGCAGCCCGGGACTAGCGGCCAGGAGGCAGTACTTC. The encoded protein is CASSPGLAARRQYF.

The chain links TRBV10-3 to TRBJ2-1; D might be TRBD1 (6 bases). The CDR3 length is 13 residues. V was trimmed by 6 bases and J by 2 bases, leaving 8 bases between them. Germline values: CDR1 ENHRY, CDR2 SYGVKD. This CDR3 reads CAIRQGTYNEQFF. CDR3 in DNA: TGTGCCATCAGGCAGGGGACCTACAATGAGCAGTTCTTC.

The chain employs TRBV5-1 and TRBJ2-7, with 12 bases fitting TRBD2. The CDR3 loop spans 14 amino acids. The J segment lost 6 bases and the V segment lost 3 bases, leaving 4 bases of the junction unmatched. From germline, CDR1 is SGHRS and CDR2 YFSETQ. The CDR3 DNA sequence: TGCGCCAGCAGCTGGACTAGCGGGATCGGCGAGCAGTACTTC. Translating gives CASSWTSGIGEQYF.

This chain connects TRBV2 to TRBJ2-5; 11 bases map to TRBD2. The CDR3 sequence is 14 residues long. Losses at the gene ends were 5 bases for V and 6 bases for J; bases not matched to a gene: 5. Germline V CDR1 and CDR2: SNHLY, FYNNEI. In DNA form, the CDR3 reads TGTGCCAGCAGTTTAGCGGGAGGGTCTAAGACCCAGTACTTC. Translated, it gives CASSLAGGSKTQYF.

V is TRBV6-6 and J is TRBJ1-2; TRBD1 aligns across 10 bases. The length of the CDR3 is 13 residues. The V segment lost 6 bases and the J segment 6 bases; nucleotides outside the gene matches: 4. Germline V gives CDR1 MNHNY, CDR2 SVGAGI (reference sequence). The CDR3 reads CASRLTGGDGYTF. The CDR3 nucleotides are TGTGCCAGCAGACTGACAGGGGGCGATGGCTACACCTTC.

This clone was seen a handful of times. The V call is TRBV28, the J call TRBJ1-1; a possible D gene is TRBD1 (5 bases). Germline assignment: CDR1 MDHEN and CDR2 SYDVKM. The V end was cut by 9 bases, the J end by 10 bases, with 15 bases between. This CDR3 has 11 amino acids. Here the CDR3 reads CARVRGGGAFF. The DNA for the CDR3 is TGTGCCAGAGTAAGGGGAGGTGGAGCTTTCTTT.

This clone was observed a handful of times. The chain uses TRBV5-1 and TRBJ1-1, with D tentatively TRBD1 (5 bases). V was pared by 3 bases and J by 0 bases, with 12 bases between. CDR1 is SGHRS and CDR2 is YFSETQ in the germline V gene. This CDR3 has 15 residues. CDR3 residues: CASSSTGLLNTEAFF. The CDR3 DNA reads TGCGCCAGCAGCTCGACGGGACTTTTGAACACTGAAGCTTTCTTT.